This T cell receptor beta chain was recorded in a study of patients and donors after allogeneic stem cell transplantation. TCRdb re-called the RT-PCR reads through MiXCR, storing one row per CDR3 protein. Among about a million distinct CDR3 sequences listed, 15% to 20% were seen once. Germline lookup yields CDR1 SGHVS and CDR2 FQNEAQ. The CDR3 totals 13 residues. Trimming took 6 bases from V and 3 from J, leaving 12 bases between them. This clonotype occurred a few times. The TCR originated in a human donor who was either an allogeneic HSCT recipient or a stem cell or donor lymphocyte infusion donor (not recorded which). It is not recorded whose cells these are; they may come from a transplant donor. This sequence joins TRBV7-8 and TRBJ2-7, with TRBD1 as a possible D gene (6 bases). Sequenced: blood, either unsorted or a sorted T cell fraction (not recorded which). CDR3 region: CASRSDRGYEQYF. The CDR3 DNA sequence: TGTGCCAGCAGATCGGACAGAGGCTACGAGCAGTACTTC.